The next 18 T cell receptor beta chains were all read from a single sample in a study of graft-versus-host responses after intestinal transplantation. Their antigens remain unidentified. Some clones are missing from TCRdb's copy, which holds only in-frame ones; the method was immunoSEQ multiplex PCR. The profile shows about 40,000 clones, approximately 96% of them singletons. The sample in question was unstimulated CD8+ T cells sorted from spleen or lymph node cells, obtained before transplant. These receptors were taken from a human donor who was the organ donor for an intestinal transplant.

As DNA, the CDR3 is TGTGCCAGCCGCTCGGGGGAGCAGTACTTC. Amino acid sequence: CASRSGEQYF. V and J are TRBV9 and TRBJ2-7; D is possibly TRBD2 (5 bases). Germline CDR1 and CDR2: SGDLS and YYNGEE. CDR3 size: 10 residues. Trimming took off 7 bases at V and 7 bases at J, with 9 bases between the two ends.

The chain combines TRBV4-2 with TRBJ2-3; 15 nucleotides agree with TRBD2. Germline CDR1 and CDR2: LGHNA and YNFKEQ. After removal of 4 bases from V and 3 bases from J, the junction contained 8 bases not matched to a gene. The CDR3 has 18 amino acids. The DNA of the CDR3 is TGTGCCAGCAGCCTTGGACTAGCGGGGGGGCTAGGAACAGATACGCAGTATTTT. Its protein is CASSLGLAGGLGTDTQYF.

This chain uses TRBV4-1 with TRBJ1-2; a possible D gene is TRBD1 (6 bases). CDR1 is MGHRA and CDR2 is YSYEKL in the germline V gene. This CDR3 is built from 13 residues. Trimming removed 2 bases at V and 5 bases at J, with 9 bases between. CDR3 coding DNA: TGCGCCAGCAGCCAAAGGGGGGTTTATGGCTACACCTTC. Residues: CASSQRGVYGYTF.

The V gene is TRBV13, the J gene TRBJ1-1; no firm D call. Looked up from germline, CDR1 is PRHDT and CDR2 is FYEKMQ (reference sequence). This CDR3 region has 13 residues. Trimming shortened V by 5 bases and J by 1 base, and 8 bases separated the two germline ends. This CDR3 reads CASSRPGNTEAFF. The CDR3 coding sequence is TGTGCCAGCAGCCGCCCAGGGAACACTGAAGCTTTCTTT.

This chain's CDR3 is CASSPGGNTQYF. The CDR3 DNA is TGTGCCAGCAGCCCCGGGGGGAATACGCAGTATTTT. The rearrangement joins TRBV14 to TRBJ2-3, with TRBD2 identical over 7 bases. There are 12 residues in the CDR3. CDR1 is SGHDN and CDR2 is FVKESK in the germline V gene. V shed 4 bases and J 7 bases; nucleotides not matched to a gene: 2.

This sequence joins TRBV21-1 and TRBJ2-4; the listed D gene, TRBD1, was not tested against the DNA. TRBV21-1 constitutes a pseudogene. This CDR3 has 16 residues. The CDR3 DNA sequence: TGTGCCAGCAGCAAGCCTCCTGGGACAAGAGTAAACATTCAGTACTTC. It translates to CASSKPPGTRVNIQYF.

The CDR3 spells CASSLRDGTRDTQYF. The CDR3 coding sequence is TGCGCCAGCAGCCTGCGGGACGGGACAAGAGATACGCAGTATTTT. The V and J genes are TRBV4-1 and TRBJ2-3; perhaps D is TRBD1 or TRBD2 (6 bases each). The V and J ends lost 4 bases and 5 bases respectively, with 16 bases between them. This CDR3 spans 15 amino acids. Germline V CDR1 and CDR2: MGHRA, YSYEKL.

Comments on this clone: One end of the junction varies from germline; a read error may be responsible. The J gene is TRBJ1-1, the V gene TRBV4-3; D possibly corresponds to TRBD1 (5 bases). The CDR3 is made up of 14 amino acids. Germline values: CDR1 LGHNA, CDR2 YSLEER. CDR3 bases: TGCGCCAGCAGCCAAGCACGGTTTTCCCCGGGGGGGGTCTTT. Its translation is CASSQARFSPGGVF.

The chain employs TRBV7-2 and TRBJ2-5; a possible D gene is TRBD2 (7 bases). Deletions cut 8 bases from V and 5 bases from J, with 30 bases between. CDR1 and CDR2 (germline): SGHTA, FQGNSA. The CDR3 sequence is 18 residues long. The CDR3 DNA sequence: TGTGCCAGCGCCCAGACAAAGGATAGGGGGGGGACCGTCGAGACCCAGTACTTC. Translation gives CASAQTKDRGGTVETQYF.

This chain connects TRBV19 to TRBJ2-3; possible D gene TRBD2, 5 bases. Germline CDR1 LNHDA, CDR2 SQIVND (reference sequence). With 2 bases removed from V and 6 bases from J, the gap between germline ends came to 15 bases. This CDR3 region has 15 residues. The CDR3 nucleotides read TGTGCCAGTAGTATATCACGGCGAGGGTCCGATACGCAGTATTTT. Translating it yields CASSISRRGSDTQYF.

J is TRBJ2-3 and V is TRBV6-5; TRBD2 matches at 7 bases. J lost 2 bases, V lost 4 bases, and 9 bases had no gene match. The CDR3 runs 16 residues. Germline V gene data show CDR1 as MNHEY and CDR2 as SVGAGI. The DNA of the CDR3 is TGTGCCAGCAGTTCCCTATCAGCGGGGCCCACAGATACGCAGTATTTT. Translating gives CASSSLSAGPTDTQYF.

About this clone itself: Because the CDR3 is missing its conserved closing phenylalanine or tryptophan, this is likely a read error. The DNA is omitted, as the CDR3 cannot be located on it reliably, and the CDR3 follows TCRdb's listing. This chain uses TRBV30 with TRBJ1-4; the tabulated D call, TRBD1, remains unverified against the DNA. Germline V gene sequence: CDR1 GTSNPN, CDR2 SVGIG (reference sequence). Ends included, the CDR3 has 17 residues. The CDR3 protein is CAWSKSEDTHLMKNCFL.

The chain joins TRBV9 to TRBJ1-3, with unresolved D. The V end lost 0 bases, the J end lost 0 bases, and 13 bases lay between the germline ends. This CDR3 comprises 17 residues. CDR1 is SGDLS, CDR2 YYNGEE, per germline. This CDR3 reads CASSVDSATSSGNTIYF. As DNA, the CDR3 is TGTGCCAGCAGCGTAGATTCAGCTACTAGCTCTGGAAACACCATATATTTT.

The chain employs TRBV27 and TRBJ1-2, with D tentatively TRBD1 (5 bases). V lost 0 bases and J lost 4, with 9 bases in between. The germline V gene encodes CDR1 MNHEY and CDR2 SMNVEV (reference sequence). The CDR3 sequence is 14 residues long. CDR3 sequence: CASSLSSGVYGYTF. CDR3 DNA: TGTGCCAGCAGTTTATCGTCGGGGGTCTATGGCTACACCTTC.

J is TRBJ2-5 and V is TRBV7-6; 11 positions agree with TRBD2. V shed 0 bases and J 3 bases; nucleotides not matched to a gene: 3. The length of the CDR3 is 16 residues. Per germline, CDR1 SGHVS and CDR2 FNYEAQ. The CDR3 bases are TGTGCCAGCAGCTTAGCGGTGACTAGCGGGGAAGAGACCCAGTACTTC. Encoded protein: CASSLAVTSGEETQYF.

CDR3 DNA: TGTGCCAGCAGTGAAGGGGTTACATTCGCGAACACCGGGGAGCTGTTTTTT. Residues: CASSEGVTFANTGELFF. The chain couples TRBV6-1 to TRBJ2-2; D is uncertain. There are 17 residues in the CDR3. Trimming pared 1 base from V and 0 bases from J, leaving 12 bases between. Germline V gene data show CDR1 as MNHNS and CDR2 as SASEGT.

This chain joins TRBV7-6 and TRBJ1-6; D not certain. Germline assignment: CDR1 SGHVS and CDR2 FNYEAQ. CDR3 size: 14 residues. V lost 5 bases and J lost 0, with 5 bases in between. The CDR3 DNA reads as TGTGCCAGCAGCCGGAGCTCCTATAATTCACCCCTCCACTTT. It codes for CASSRSSYNSPLHF.

J is TRBJ2-7 and V is TRBV4-1; 8 nucleotides align to TRBD1. The CDR3 runs 15 residues. Germline V CDR1 and CDR2: MGHRA, YSYEKL. Trimming took 1 base from V and 3 from J; bases not matched to a gene: 5. The CDR3 coding sequence is TGCGCCAGCAGCCAAGGGACAGGGACCATCTACGAGCAGTACTTC. Encoded protein: CASSQGTGTIYEQYF.